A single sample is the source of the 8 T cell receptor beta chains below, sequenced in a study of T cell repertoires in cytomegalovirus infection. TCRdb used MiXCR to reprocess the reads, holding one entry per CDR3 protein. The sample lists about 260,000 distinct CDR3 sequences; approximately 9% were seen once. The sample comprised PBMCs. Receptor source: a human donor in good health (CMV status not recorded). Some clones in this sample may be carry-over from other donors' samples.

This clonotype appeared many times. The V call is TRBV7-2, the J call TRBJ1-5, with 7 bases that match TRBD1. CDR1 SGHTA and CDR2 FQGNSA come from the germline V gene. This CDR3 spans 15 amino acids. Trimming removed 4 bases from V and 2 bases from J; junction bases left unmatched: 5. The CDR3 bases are TGTGCCAGCAGCTCACGACAGGGAGGCAATCAGCCCCAGCATTTT. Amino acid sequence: CASSSRQGGNQPQHF.

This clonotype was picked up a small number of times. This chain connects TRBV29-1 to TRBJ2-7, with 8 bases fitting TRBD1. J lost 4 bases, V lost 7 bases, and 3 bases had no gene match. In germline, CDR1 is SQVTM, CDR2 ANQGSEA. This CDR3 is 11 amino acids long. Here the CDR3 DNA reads TGCAGCGGAAGACAGGGGTACGAGCAGTACTTC. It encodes CSGRQGYEQYF.

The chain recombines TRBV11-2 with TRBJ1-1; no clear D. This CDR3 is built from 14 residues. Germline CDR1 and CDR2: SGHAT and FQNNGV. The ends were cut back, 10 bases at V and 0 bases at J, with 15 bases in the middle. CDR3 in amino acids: CATASIRLNTEAFF. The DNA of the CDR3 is TGTGCCACCGCTTCGATAAGACTGAACACTGAAGCTTTCTTT.

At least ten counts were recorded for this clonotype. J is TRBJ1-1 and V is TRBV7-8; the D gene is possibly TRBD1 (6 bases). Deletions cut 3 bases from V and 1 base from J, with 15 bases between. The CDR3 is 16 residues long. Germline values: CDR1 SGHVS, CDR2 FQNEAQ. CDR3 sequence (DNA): TGTGCCAGCAGCTTGGGTAGGACAGAGAGGAACACTGAAGCTTTCTTT. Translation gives CASSLGRTERNTEAFF.

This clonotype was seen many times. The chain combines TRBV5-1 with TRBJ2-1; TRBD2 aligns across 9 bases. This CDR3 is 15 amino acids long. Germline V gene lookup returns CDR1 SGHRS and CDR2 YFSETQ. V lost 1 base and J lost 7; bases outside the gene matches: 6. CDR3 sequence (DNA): TGCGCCAGCAGCTTGTCCGCTAGCGGGAAAAATGAGCAGTTCTTC. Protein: CASSLSASGKNEQFF.

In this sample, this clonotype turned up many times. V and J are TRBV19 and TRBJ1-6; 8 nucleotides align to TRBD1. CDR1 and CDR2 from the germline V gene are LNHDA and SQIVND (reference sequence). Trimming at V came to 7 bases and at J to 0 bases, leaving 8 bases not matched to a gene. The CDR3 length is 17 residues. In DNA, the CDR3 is TGTGCCAGTACCGCGAGACAGGGGAGCTCCTATAATTCACCCCTCCACTTT. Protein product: CASTARQGSSYNSPLHF.

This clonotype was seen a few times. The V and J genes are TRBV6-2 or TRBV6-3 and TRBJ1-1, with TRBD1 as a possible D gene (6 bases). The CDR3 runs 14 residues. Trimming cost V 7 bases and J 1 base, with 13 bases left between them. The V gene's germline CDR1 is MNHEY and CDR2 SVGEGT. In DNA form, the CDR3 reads TGTGCCAGCAAGAGGGGGGGCCGGAACACTGAAGCTTTCTTT. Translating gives CASKRGGRNTEAFF.

CDR3: CASSLASGNYGYTF. The CDR3, as DNA: TGTGCCAGCAGTTTAGCGTCAGGGAACTATGGCTACACCTTC. V usage is TRBV12-3 or TRBV12-4 and J usage is TRBJ1-2; perhaps TRBD1 as D (5 bases). This CDR3 spans 14 amino acids. V lost 0 bases and J lost 2, with 7 bases in between.